These 16 T cell receptor beta chains were all obtained from the same sample, sequenced in a study of T cells in Graves' hyperthyroidism and ophthalmopathy. Amplification of TCR beta CDR3 regions used RNA as the template. In the first-round RT-PCR of the TCR CDR3, the HTBI primer set was used. TCRdb processed the multiplex PCR reads anew with MiXCR; each CDR3 protein has one entry. This sample has 250,000 to 300,000 distinct CDR3 sequences, with around 15% found just once. Sequences were obtained from blood. The receptor set was obtained from a woman between 50 and 59 years old with Graves' hyperthyroidism that later progressed to Graves' ophthalmopathy.

This clonotype was seen a handful of times. The junction does not match germline at one end; this may be a read error. In DNA, the CDR3 is TGTGCCAGCAGCTCCCTCCGTAGGGAGGGAACGAACACTGAAGCTTTCTTT. Its translation is CASSSLRREGTNTEAFF. The V gene is TRBV5-1, the J gene TRBJ1-1; no definite D call. The CDR3 runs 17 residues. The germline V gene has CDR1 SGHRS and CDR2 YFSETQ.

This clonotype was picked up many times. The V and J genes are TRBV11-3 and TRBJ2-7, with unresolved D. The CDR3 spans 15 residues. The germline V and J ends were trimmed by 1 base and 1 base, with 11 bases remaining between them. Germline CDR1 and CDR2: SGHNT and YENEEA. The CDR3 nucleotides read TGTGCCAGCAGCTTAGGGCAGTCTGATTCCTACGAGCAGTACTTC. It translates to CASSLGQSDSYEQYF.

V and J are TRBV11-2 and TRBJ2-7; 11 positions match TRBD2. Germline V CDR1 and CDR2: SGHAT, FQNNGV. The CDR3 is 17 amino acids. The V segment lost 3 bases and the J segment 3 bases; nucleotides outside the gene matches: 10. Here the CDR3 reads CASSFRTTSGRIYEQYF. The DNA for the CDR3 is TGTGCCAGCAGCTTCCGAACCACTAGCGGGAGAATCTACGAGCAGTACTTC.

V gene TRBV19 combines with J gene TRBJ1-2; D call uncertain. CDR1 is LNHDA, CDR2 SQIVND, per germline (reference sequence). With 2 bases removed from V and 7 bases from J, the gap between germline ends came to 11 bases. The CDR3 contains 13 residues. In DNA, the CDR3 is TGTGCCAGTAGTATAAAGTCCGCGCTTGGCTACACCTTC. This codes for CASSIKSALGYTF.

At least ten counts were recorded for this clonotype. V and J are TRBV6-1 and TRBJ2-7; 9 positions agree with TRBD1. This CDR3 region has 15 residues. Trimming removed 3 bases from V and 4 bases from J; junction bases left unmatched: 7. CDR1 is MNHNS and CDR2 is SASEGT in the germline V gene. This CDR3 is CASSDPGTGTYEQYF. The CDR3 region has the DNA TGTGCCAGCAGTGATCCCGGGACAGGGACTTACGAGCAGTACTTC.

This clonotype was observed a few times. V is TRBV3-1 and J is TRBJ2-5; perhaps TRBD1 as D (5 bases). The CDR3 has 15 residues. V was cut by 3 bases and J by 1 base, with 12 bases left in between. CDR1 LGHDT and CDR2 YNNKEL come from the germline V gene (reference sequence). The DNA of the CDR3 is TGTGCCAGCAGCCACAGAGACAGCCTCCAAGAGACCCAGTACTTC. It encodes CASSHRDSLQETQYF.

This clonotype was recorded at least ten times. The genes are TRBV27 and TRBJ1-2; the D is unclear. The CDR3 sequence is 19 residues long. The ends were cut back, 5 bases at V and 1 base at J, with 26 bases in the middle. Germline loops: CDR1 MNHEY, CDR2 SMNVEV (reference sequence). The CDR3: CASSPLRVGRSLFNYGYTF. The CDR3 nucleotides read TGTGCCAGCAGTCCCCTCCGGGTGGGGAGGTCTTTATTTAACTATGGCTACACCTTC.

This clonotype was counted at least ten times. The CDR3 spells CATSDWGGGEQFF. CDR3 in DNA: TGTGCCACCAGTGATTGGGGTGGGGGTGAGCAGTTCTTC. The genes are TRBV24-1 and TRBJ2-1; TRBD1 or TRBD2 may be the D gene (5 bases each). CDR1 KGHDR and CDR2 SFDVKD come from the germline V gene. The CDR3 contains 13 residues. V shed 2 bases and J shed 9 bases, with 10 bases lying between them.

The table lists this clonotype with a few counts. V and J are TRBV24-1 and TRBJ2-2; 9 nucleotides align to TRBD1. The trim removed 3 bases at V and 5 bases at J, leaving 9 bases unmatched. This CDR3 region has 17 residues. Germline assignment: CDR1 KGHDR and CDR2 SFDVKD. CDR3 nucleotides: TGTGCCACCAGTGATAGATGGACAGGGGTCAGTACCGGGGAGCTGTTTTTT. This encodes CATSDRWTGVSTGELFF.

This clonotype was counted many times. The chain is built from TRBV18 and TRBJ1-5; D is unclear. The germline gives CDR1 KGHSH, CDR2 LQKENI. CDR3 length: 16 amino acids. The V and J ends lost 0 bases and 0 bases respectively, with 9 bases between them. CDR3 protein: CASSPPGGHSNQPQHF. The CDR3 DNA sequence: TGTGCCAGCTCACCACCGGGAGGGCATAGCAATCAGCCCCAGCATTTT.

As to this clonotype: Given a much more abundant clone one base away, this may be a read error. The chain couples TRBV20-1 to TRBJ2-7, with a weak D call TRBD1 (5 bases). Germline V gives CDR1 DFQATT, CDR2 SNEGSKA (reference sequence). Trimming pared 3 bases from V and 1 base from J, leaving 13 bases between. The CDR3 totals 14 residues. CDR3 residues: CSARGRTESYEQYF. In nucleotides, the CDR3 is TGCAGTGCTAGGGGGCGGACCGAATCCTACGAGCAGTACTTC.

Ten or more counts support this clonotype. The chain uses TRBV2 and TRBJ2-7; the D is unclear. The V end lost 6 bases, the J end lost 3 bases, and 9 bases lay between the germline ends. Germline CDR1 and CDR2: SNHLY and FYNNEI. This CDR3 contains 12 residues. In nucleotides, the CDR3 is TGTGCCAGCAGGAGTGGAGTCTACGAGCAGTACTTC. Protein sequence: CASRSGVYEQYF.

This clonotype has a count of ten or more. V gene TRBV18 combines with J gene TRBJ1-4; the D gene is possibly TRBD1 (6 bases). The CDR3 length is 15 residues. CDR1 is KGHSH, CDR2 LQKENI, per germline. Trimming pared 5 bases from V and 1 base from J, leaving 11 bases between. CDR3 sequence reads: CASSSKGGTNEKLFF. The CDR3 DNA reads TGTGCCAGCTCATCGAAGGGGGGAACTAATGAAAAACTGTTTTTT.

This clonotype showed up many times. The CDR3 here is CASSSQGRGTEAFF. DNA of the CDR3: TGTGCCAGCAGTTCACAGGGGAGAGGCACTGAAGCTTTCTTT. V and J are TRBV28 and TRBJ1-1; TRBD1 matches at 7 bases. Trimming at V came to 4 bases and at J to 4 bases, leaving 6 bases not matched to a gene. Germline V gene data show CDR1 as MDHEN and CDR2 as SYDVKM. The CDR3 consists of 14 residues. Filled out from reference TRBV28 and TRBJ1-1, the complete variable domain reads DVKVTQSSRYLVKRTGEKVFLECVQDMDHENMFWYRQDPGLGLRLIYFSYDVKMKEKGDIPEGYSVSREKKERFSLILESASTNQTSMYLCASSSQGRGTEAFFGQGTRLTVV.

This clonotype was seen many times. This chain uses TRBV27 with TRBJ2-7; 15 positions agree with TRBD2. CDR1 is MNHEY, CDR2 SMNVEV, per germline (reference sequence). The trim removed 5 bases at V and 3 bases at J, leaving 14 bases unmatched. The CDR3 length is 19 residues. CDR3 sequence (DNA): TGTGCCAGCAGTCCCCTCCGGACTAGCGGGAGGGCTGCGGGCTACGAGCAGTACTTC. Amino acids: CASSPLRTSGRAAGYEQYF.

In its sample, this clonotype was seen many times. V and J are TRBV5-1 and TRBJ2-7; TRBD2 matches at 14 bases. V lost 5 bases to trimming and J lost 1 base; unmatched junction nucleotides: 8. CDR3 length: 17 residues. Germline-derived CDR1 and CDR2 are SGHRS and YFSETQ. CDR3 region: CASSSGLAGVLSYEQYF. DNA of the CDR3: TGCGCCAGCAGTTCGGGACTAGCGGGAGTCCTATCCTACGAGCAGTACTTC.